A selection of T cell receptor beta chains follows, all from one sample in a study of regulatory and conventional T cells in breast cancer. One entry per CDR3 protein, called by TCRdb with MiXCR from the PCR reads. The sample gives 650 to 850 distinct CDR3 sequences, about 33% of which show up once; roughly 13% is in the top ten. The material sequenced was regulatory T cells from blood. The receptors derive from a female donor with breast cancer. Both conserved end residues are part of each CDR3. Each record gives: J gene, clone size, D gene, V gene, CDR3 DNA, CDR3 protein. A D gene is named only where the DNA matches it firmly. Some rows have no size entry. The others give once, few or many, or a class for an expanded clone.

j_call: TRBJ2-1
clone_size: large
d_call: -
v_call: TRBV24-1
cdr3_nt: TGTGCCACCAGTGATCGAAGAACAGGGAGCTCCTACAATGAGCAGTTCTTC
cdr3_aa: CATSDRRTGSSYNEQFF

j_call: TRBJ2-3
clone_size: few
d_call: TRBD1
v_call: TRBV7-2
cdr3_nt: TGTGCCAGCAGGCGAGGGGGCGGTGCAGATACGCAGTATTTT
cdr3_aa: CASRRGGGADTQYF

j_call: TRBJ1-1
clone_size: large
d_call: TRBD1
v_call: TRBV10-3
cdr3_nt: TGTGCCGTCCGACAGGGAAGGGAAGAAGCTTTCTTT
cdr3_aa: CAVRQGREEAFF

j_call: TRBJ2-1
clone_size: few
d_call: TRBD1
v_call: TRBV5-6
cdr3_nt: TGTGCCAGCAGCTCCGGGACAGGGTATTACCATGAGCAGTTCTTC
cdr3_aa: CASSSGTGYYHEQFF

j_call: TRBJ1-5
clone_size: few
d_call: -
v_call: TRBV6-6
cdr3_nt: TGTGCCAGCAGTTACAGTAGCAATCAGCCCCAGCATTTT
cdr3_aa: CASSYSSNQPQHF

j_call: TRBJ2-3
clone_size: -
d_call: TRBD2
v_call: TRBV20-1
cdr3_nt: TGCAGTGCTAGAAGACTAGCGGGAGGGGGGACAGATACGCAGTATTTT
cdr3_aa: CSARRLAGGGTDTQYF

j_call: TRBJ2-3
clone_size: -
d_call: -
v_call: TRBV7-2
cdr3_nt: TGTGCCAGCAGCCCCGGGACCTTCCCAGATACGCAGTATTTT
cdr3_aa: CASSPGTFPDTQYF

j_call: TRBJ2-2
clone_size: few
d_call: -
v_call: TRBV7-9
cdr3_nt: TGTGCCAGCAGCTTAACAGTGGGGACTTTGACCGGGGAGCTGTTTTTT
cdr3_aa: CASSLTVGTLTGELFF

j_call: TRBJ2-2
clone_size: -
d_call: -
v_call: TRBV7-9
cdr3_nt: TGTGCCAGCAGCTCCCTATGGGAGGGGGAGCTGTTTTTT
cdr3_aa: CASSSLWEGELFF

j_call: TRBJ2-2
clone_size: -
d_call: -
v_call: TRBV18
cdr3_nt: TGTGCCAGCTCACCACGAGGGCCCGGCACCGGGGAGCTGTTTTTT
cdr3_aa: CASSPRGPGTGELFF

j_call: TRBJ2-5
clone_size: few
d_call: -
v_call: TRBV11-2
cdr3_nt: TGTGCCAGCAGCAGGGGAGAGACCCAGTACTTC
cdr3_aa: CASSRGETQYF

j_call: TRBJ2-1
clone_size: few
d_call: -
v_call: TRBV9
cdr3_nt: TGTGCCAGCAGCGCCAAATCTCTCCGGGGACGTCACAATGAGCAGTTCTTC
cdr3_aa: CASSAKSLRGRHNEQFF

j_call: TRBJ2-1
clone_size: few
d_call: -
v_call: TRBV5-1
cdr3_nt: TGCGCCAGCAGCCCAGGAGTTTCTGAGCAGTTCTTC
cdr3_aa: CASSPGVSEQFF

j_call: TRBJ2-3
clone_size: few
d_call: TRBD2
v_call: TRBV5-6
cdr3_nt: TGTGCCAGCAATCCGGGAGGGGGGCGCGGCACAGATACGCAGTATTTT
cdr3_aa: CASNPGGGRGTDTQYF

j_call: TRBJ1-2
clone_size: few
d_call: TRBD1
v_call: TRBV6-5
cdr3_nt: TGTGCCAGCAGTTACTATTTGGGGACAGGAGCTAACTATGGCTACACCTTC
cdr3_aa: CASSYYLGTGANYGYTF

j_call: TRBJ2-1
clone_size: few
d_call: -
v_call: TRBV24-1
cdr3_nt: TGTGCCACCAGTGTTTCCGGGAGTGCTAATGAGCAGTTCTTC
cdr3_aa: CATSVSGSANEQFF

j_call: TRBJ1-2
clone_size: few
d_call: TRBD1
v_call: TRBV18
cdr3_nt: TGTGCCAGCTCGCATCGGGACAGCATGGGAGGCTACACCTTC
cdr3_aa: CASSHRDSMGGYTF

j_call: TRBJ2-1
clone_size: -
d_call: -
v_call: TRBV27
cdr3_nt: TGTGCCAGCAAGAGTCCGTACAATGAGCAGTTCTTC
cdr3_aa: CASKSPYNEQFF

j_call: TRBJ2-7
clone_size: few
d_call: TRBD1
v_call: TRBV5-1
cdr3_nt: TGCGCCAGCAGCCCACGGACAGGGACCTACGAGCAGTACTTC
cdr3_aa: CASSPRTGTYEQYF

j_call: TRBJ2-1
clone_size: -
d_call: TRBD2
v_call: TRBV12-3/TRBV12-4
cdr3_nt: TGTGCCAGCAGTAGCGGGGACTCCTACAATGGGCAGTTCTTC
cdr3_aa: CASSSGDSYNGQFF

j_call: TRBJ2-5
clone_size: once
d_call: -
v_call: TRBV15
cdr3_nt: TGTGCCACCAGCAGAGAGCAGCCCGGACAAGAGACCCAGTACTTC
cdr3_aa: CATSREQPGQETQYF

j_call: TRBJ2-3
clone_size: few
d_call: -
v_call: TRBV20-1
cdr3_nt: TGCAGTGCTAGAGTTATCAGCATCGATACGCAGTATTTT
cdr3_aa: CSARVISIDTQYF

j_call: TRBJ2-1
clone_size: -
d_call: TRBD1
v_call: TRBV5-1
cdr3_nt: TGCGCCAGCAGCTCACAGACAGGGAGTTCAAGATTGACAGGATACAATGAGCAGTTCTTC
cdr3_aa: CASSSQTGSSRLTGYNEQFF

j_call: TRBJ2-2
clone_size: -
d_call: -
v_call: TRBV28
cdr3_nt: TGTGCCAGCAGCTCCATAAGGAAGGTGAACACCGGGGAGCTGTTTTTT
cdr3_aa: CASSSIRKVNTGELFF

j_call: TRBJ2-5
clone_size: -
d_call: -
v_call: TRBV18
cdr3_nt: TGTGCCAGCTCACCGGGCAGCCAAGAGACCCAGTACTTC
cdr3_aa: CASSPGSQETQYF

j_call: TRBJ1-5
clone_size: few
d_call: -
v_call: TRBV7-9
cdr3_nt: TGTGCCAGCAGCTTACCCGGACCGATCAATCAGCCCCAGCATTTT
cdr3_aa: CASSLPGPINQPQHF

j_call: TRBJ2-5
clone_size: few
d_call: TRBD2
v_call: TRBV7-3
cdr3_nt: TGTGCCAGCAGCGGAAAGGGAGGGGAGACCCAGTACTTC
cdr3_aa: CASSGKGGETQYF

j_call: TRBJ2-5
clone_size: few
d_call: TRBD2
v_call: TRBV5-4
cdr3_nt: TGTGCCAGCAGCTACGGGACTAGCGGGATAACGGAGACCCAGTACTTC
cdr3_aa: CASSYGTSGITETQYF

j_call: TRBJ1-1
clone_size: -
d_call: -
v_call: TRBV6-2/TRBV6-3
cdr3_nt: TGTGCCAGCAAGTGGAGAGGAGAAGCTTTCTTT
cdr3_aa: CASKWRGEAFF

j_call: TRBJ1-2
clone_size: -
d_call: -
v_call: TRBV5-1
cdr3_nt: TGCGCCAGCAGCTGGGACGGTCCCTATGGCTACACCTTC
cdr3_aa: CASSWDGPYGYTF

j_call: TRBJ2-7
clone_size: -
d_call: -
v_call: TRBV2
cdr3_nt: TGTGCCAGCGGATCCGAGCAGTACTTC
cdr3_aa: CASGSEQYF

j_call: TRBJ2-1
clone_size: -
d_call: TRBD1
v_call: TRBV28
cdr3_nt: TGTGCCAGCAGCCGGGACAGGGGGCGCGGTGAGCAGTTCTTC
cdr3_aa: CASSRDRGRGEQFF

j_call: TRBJ1-1
clone_size: few
d_call: -
v_call: TRBV20-1
cdr3_nt: TGCAGTGCTAGAGTTAAGACCATGAACACTGAAGCTTTCTTT
cdr3_aa: CSARVKTMNTEAFF

j_call: TRBJ1-5
clone_size: large
d_call: -
v_call: TRBV7-9
cdr3_nt: TGTGCCAGCAGCTTATCCGGACCGATCAATCAGCCCCAGCATTTT
cdr3_aa: CASSLSGPINQPQHF

j_call: TRBJ1-1
clone_size: few
d_call: -
v_call: TRBV7-9
cdr3_nt: TGTGCCAGCAGCTTACCGCGAACGGAAGCTTTCTTT
cdr3_aa: CASSLPRTEAFF

j_call: TRBJ2-1
clone_size: -
d_call: TRBD1
v_call: TRBV18
cdr3_nt: TGTGCCAGCTCACGACAGGGGAACTACAATGAGCAGTTCTTC
cdr3_aa: CASSRQGNYNEQFF

j_call: TRBJ2-5
clone_size: -
d_call: TRBD1
v_call: TRBV7-2
cdr3_nt: TGTGCCAGCAGCCAATGGACAGGGGCACGCAAGGAGACCCAGTACTTC
cdr3_aa: CASSQWTGARKETQYF

j_call: TRBJ2-7
clone_size: -
d_call: -
v_call: TRBV7-2
cdr3_nt: TGTGCCAGCAGCTTGGAAACTTCCTTAGCCGAGCAGTACTTC
cdr3_aa: CASSLETSLAEQYF

j_call: TRBJ2-7
clone_size: -
d_call: -
v_call: TRBV30
cdr3_nt: TGTGCCTGGTGCTGGAATGCCGGGACGGACCCCTACGAGCAGTACTTC
cdr3_aa: CAWCWNAGTDPYEQYF

j_call: TRBJ2-2
clone_size: few
d_call: TRBD1
v_call: TRBV7-9
cdr3_nt: TGTGCCAGCAGCCCCCGGACAGGTGGGACCGGGGAGCTGTTTTTT
cdr3_aa: CASSPRTGGTGELFF

j_call: TRBJ2-7
clone_size: -
d_call: -
v_call: TRBV7-2
cdr3_nt: TGTGCCAGCAGCTCATCCCACCTCGAGCAGTACTTC
cdr3_aa: CASSSSHLEQYF

j_call: TRBJ2-7
clone_size: -
d_call: TRBD2
v_call: TRBV5-1
cdr3_nt: TGCGCCAGCAGCGCGGGACTAGCTATCGAGCAGTACTTC
cdr3_aa: CASSAGLAIEQYF

j_call: TRBJ2-5
clone_size: once
d_call: -
v_call: TRBV20-1
cdr3_nt: TGCAGTGCTCCCTCGGTCCAAGAGACCCAGTGCTTC
cdr3_aa: CSAPSVQETQCF

j_call: TRBJ2-7
clone_size: -
d_call: TRBD2
v_call: TRBV9
cdr3_nt: TGTGCCAGCAACCGCGGACTAGCGGGAGCATCTACGGGCTCCTACGAGCAGTACTTC
cdr3_aa: CASNRGLAGASTGSYEQYF

j_call: TRBJ2-3
clone_size: -
d_call: -
v_call: TRBV7-3
cdr3_nt: TGTGCCAGCAGCTTACAGGGAAGTACGCAGTATTTT
cdr3_aa: CASSLQGSTQYF

j_call: TRBJ2-1
clone_size: -
d_call: TRBD2
v_call: TRBV20-1
cdr3_nt: TGCAGTGCAAGACCGGGACTACACAATGAGCAGTTCTTC
cdr3_aa: CSARPGLHNEQFF

j_call: TRBJ2-3
clone_size: -
d_call: TRBD2
v_call: TRBV6-5
cdr3_nt: TGTGCCAGCAGAGGGTACGGACTAGCGGGACAAGATACGCAGTATTTT
cdr3_aa: CASRGYGLAGQDTQYF

j_call: TRBJ1-2
clone_size: few
d_call: -
v_call: TRBV6-6
cdr3_nt: TGTGCCAGCAGTCTCAGGGATGGCTACACCTTC
cdr3_aa: CASSLRDGYTF

j_call: TRBJ2-1
clone_size: once
d_call: TRBD1
v_call: TRBV29-1
cdr3_nt: TGCAGCGTGGGACAGTACAATGAGCAGTTCTTC
cdr3_aa: CSVGQYNEQFF

j_call: TRBJ2-5
clone_size: few
d_call: -
v_call: TRBV4-3
cdr3_nt: TGCGCCAGCAGCCAAGATATGGGGGAGACCCAGTACTTC
cdr3_aa: CASSQDMGETQYF

j_call: TRBJ2-7
clone_size: -
d_call: -
v_call: TRBV12-3/TRBV12-4
cdr3_nt: TGTGCCAGCAGACGGGACTTCCGTTCGGAGCAGTACTTC
cdr3_aa: CASRRDFRSEQYF

j_call: TRBJ2-1
clone_size: -
d_call: -
v_call: TRBV12-3/TRBV12-4
cdr3_nt: TGTGCCAGCAGCAGAACCACCGGGAATGAGCAGTTCTTC
cdr3_aa: CASSRTTGNEQFF

j_call: TRBJ2-7
clone_size: once
d_call: TRBD2
v_call: TRBV4-2
cdr3_nt: TGTGCCAGCAGCCAAGATCAGGGTAGCGGGAGTTACGAGCAGTACTTC
cdr3_aa: CASSQDQGSGSYEQYF

j_call: TRBJ2-2
clone_size: few
d_call: -
v_call: TRBV7-2
cdr3_nt: TGTGCCAGCACCAACACCGGGGAGCTGTTTTTT
cdr3_aa: CASTNTGELFF

j_call: TRBJ2-7
clone_size: -
d_call: -
v_call: TRBV20-1
cdr3_nt: TGCAGTGCTAGGCAGGGGCCCGACTACGAGCAGTACTTC
cdr3_aa: CSARQGPDYEQYF